A selection of T cell receptor beta chains follows, all from one sample in a study of cytomegalovirus exposure and HLA in healthy donors. Method: immunoSEQ multiplex PCR; TCRdb's copy keeps in-frame clones and lacks some. This table holds approximately 88,000 clones, roughly 80% found once. Material for sequencing was PBMCs. These receptors came from a man between 45 and 60 years old in good health and CMV-seropositive. CDR3s include the opening cysteine and the closing phenylalanine or tryptophan. The D gene is left open where the match is weak. Size is omitted from some rows. Given values are once, few, many or a class for expanded clones.

TRBD2	TRBJ2-5	.	TRBV9	CASSPRTSSETQYF	TGTGCCAGCAGCCCCCGGACTAGTTCTGAGACCCAGTACTTC
TRBD2	TRBJ2-3	.	TRBV2	CASGRASGRTDTQYF	TGTGCCAGCGGGAGGGCTAGCGGGCGCACAGATACGCAGTATTTT
TRBD2	TRBJ2-7	.	TRBV18	CASSPPSSGGEQYF	TGTGCCAGCTCACCACCGTCTTCGGGGGGCGAGCAGTACTTC
.	TRBJ2-3	.	TRBV18	CASSPPSPAGTDTQYF	TGTGCCAGCTCACCACCGTCCCCAGCGGGCACAGATACGCAGTATTTT
TRBD2	TRBJ2-7	.	TRBV6-5	CASSPGGEQYF	TGTGCCAGCAGCCCGGGGGGGGAGCAGTACTTC
TRBD1	TRBJ2-2	.	TRBV7-9	CASCQGAYNGELFF	TGTGCCAGCTGTCAGGGGGCATACAACGGGGAGCTGTTTTTT
TRBD2	TRBJ2-1	.	TRBV10-3	CAISESRASGDNNEQFF	TGTGCCATCAGTGAGTCTCGGGCTAGCGGGGACAACAATGAGCAGTTCTTC
.	TRBJ2-3	.	TRBV29-1	CSAFSGGSTDTQYF	TGCAGCGCCTTCTCGGGCGGGAGCACAGATACGCAGTATTTT
TRBD2	TRBJ2-7	.	TRBV7-2	CASSTSSGGAREQYF	TGTGCCAGCAGCACCTCTAGCGGGGGGGCCCGGGAGCAGTACTTC
.	TRBJ1-1	.	TRBV5-4	CASSPRQDKNTEAFF	TGTGCCAGCAGCCCCAGACAGGACAAGAACACTGAAGCTTTCTTT
.	TRBJ1-2	.	TRBV2	CASSDAGRFGYTF	TGTGCCAGCAGTGATGCAGGCCGCTTTGGCTACACCTTC
.	TRBJ1-1	few	TRBV7-9	CASSLGGQGEAFF	TGTGCCAGCAGCTTAGGGGGGCAGGGTGAAGCTTTCTTT
TRBD2	TRBJ2-2	.	TRBV7-9	CATKAGSNTGELFF	TGTGCCACGAAAGCGGGATCGAACACCGGGGAGCTGTTTTTT
.	TRBJ1-6	.	TRBV2	CASSEIFGTSYSPLHF	TGTGCCAGCAGTGAGATCTTTGGGACATCCTATTCACCCCTCCACTTT
.	TRBJ2-7	.	TRBV6-5	CASSYWAGALYEQYF	TGTGCCAGCAGTTACTGGGCAGGGGCCCTCTACGAGCAGTACTTC
TRBD2	TRBJ2-7	few	TRBV27	CASSLSGGAIYEQYF	TGTGCCAGCAGTTTGAGCGGGGGGGCCATCTACGAGCAGTACTTC
.	TRBJ2-3	few	TRBV6-1	CASSELVGSTTDTQYF	TGTGCCAGCAGTGAATTGGTAGGGAGTACCACAGATACGCAGTATTTT
TRBD2	TRBJ2-7	.	TRBV4-2	CASSQDEVAGAYEQYF	TGTGCCAGCAGCCAAGATGAGGTAGCGGGGGCCTACGAGCAGTACTTC
.	TRBJ1-6	.	TRBV6-4	CASRAPSPLHF	TGTGCCAGCAGGGCCCCTTCACCCCTCCACTTT
.	TRBJ2-2	.	TRBV7-7	CASSRDTSTGELFF	TGTGCTAGCAGTCGGGACACCTCCACCGGGGAGCTGTTTTTT
TRBD2	TRBJ2-6	few	TRBV5-1	CASSTGGGTGANVLTF	TGCGCCAGCAGCACTGGGGGGGGGACTGGGGCCAACGTCCTGACTTTC
.	TRBJ1-6	.	TRBV10-3	CAISPGTPDNSPLHF	TGTGCCATCAGTCCTGGGACACCCGATAATTCACCCCTCCACTTT
.	TRBJ1-6	.	TRBV6-4	CASSEQYSYNSPLHF	TGTGCCAGCAGTGAACAATACTCCTATAATTCACCCCTCCACTTT
.	TRBJ2-5	.	TRBV25-1	CASSESGARETQYF	TGTGCCAGCAGTGAATCAGGGGCTCGGGAGACCCAGTACTTC
TRBD1	TRBJ1-1	few	TRBV2	CASSAPGQRNTEAFF	TGTGCCAGCAGTGCACCGGGACAGCGGAACACTGAAGCTTTCTTT
.	TRBJ1-1	.	TRBV19	CASSIGTMNTEAFF	TGTGCCAGTAGTATAGGCACTATGAACACTGAAGCTTTCTTT
TRBD1	TRBJ2-7	.	TRBV2	CASRSDRVSYEQYF	TGTGCCAGCAGATCCGACAGGGTCTCTTACGAGCAGTACTTC
.	TRBJ2-3	.	TRBV7-2	CASSLASDTQYF	TGTGCCAGCAGTCTAGCATCGGATACGCAGTATTTT
TRBD1	TRBJ1-1	.	TRBV30	CAWSPLLGGRAEAFF	TGTGCCTGGAGTCCCCTCCTAGGGGGCCGGGCTGAAGCTTTCTTT
.	TRBJ1-2	.	TRBV7-2	CASSFNRDGYTF	TGTGCCAGCAGCTTCAACAGGGATGGCTACACCTTC
TRBD2	TRBJ2-1	.	TRBV28	CASSLTSGGANEQFF	TGTGCCAGCAGCCTGACTAGCGGGGGGGCTAATGAGCAGTTCTTC
.	TRBJ2-7	.	TRBV9	CASSSQGSPYEQYF	TGTGCCAGCAGCTCGCAGGGGTCCCCCTACGAGCAGTACTTC
TRBD1	TRBJ2-3	.	TRBV7-9	CASRRALGQRTDTQYF	TGTGCCAGCAGACGAGCCTTGGGACAGCGCACAGATACGCAGTATTTT
TRBD1	TRBJ1-1	.	TRBV29-1	CSSSGGGNTEAFF	TGCAGCTCTTCAGGGGGTGGGAACACTGAAGCTTTCTTT
.	TRBJ2-5	.	TRBV25-1	CASSGPNQETQYF	TGTGCCAGCAGTGGGCCAAATCAAGAGACCCAGTACTTC
TRBD2	TRBJ2-5	few	TRBV4-1	CASSQGWAAGGQETQYF	TGCGCCAGCAGCCAAGGATGGGCAGCGGGGGGTCAAGAGACCCAGTACTTC
.	TRBJ2-1	.	TRBV7-8	CASSADLSSYNEQFF	TGTGCCAGCAGCGCAGACTTGAGCTCCTACAATGAGCAGTTCTTC
TRBD1	TRBJ2-5	.	TRBV18	CASSLGTGNQETQYF	TGTGCCAGCTCACTTGGGACAGGGAACCAAGAGACCCAGTACTTC
.	TRBJ1-4	.	TRBV7-3	CASSFRPGEKLFF	TGTGCCAGCAGCTTCCGCCCAGGTGAAAAACTGTTTTTT
TRBD1	TRBJ1-3	few	TRBV10-1	CAITTDRPSSGNTIYF	TGCGCCATCACGACGGACAGGCCGAGCTCTGGAAACACCATATATTTT
.	TRBJ2-1	.	TRBV7-6	CASSPEVYNEQFF	TGTGCCAGCAGCCCGGAGGTATACAATGAGCAGTTCTTC
TRBD1	TRBJ1-6	.	TRBV30	CAWNLRQGASSPLHF	TGTGCCTGGAACTTAAGACAGGGGGCGAGCTCACCCCTCCACTTT
TRBD2	TRBJ2-3	.	TRBV4-3	CASSQERAGSIDTQYF	TGCGCCAGCAGCCAAGAAAGAGCGGGGTCTATTGATACGCAGTATTTT
.	TRBJ2-2	.	TRBV19	CASIPSSGGWRTGELFF	TGTGCCAGTATTCCTTCATCGGGGGGCTGGAGAACCGGGGAGCTGTTTTTT
TRBD1	TRBJ2-5	once	TRBV6-1	CASRKTGLETQYF	TGTGCCAGCAGGAAGACAGGGTTAGAGACCCAGTACTTC
.	TRBJ1-1	.	TRBV6-1	CASSERPDRTGPNTEAFF	TGTGCCAGCAGTGAACGCCCCGACAGGACGGGACCGAACACTGAAGCTTTCTTT
.	TRBJ1-6	.	TRBV28	CASSTSGDYNSPLHF	TGTGCCAGCAGCACTTCGGGTGACTATAATTCACCCCTCCACTTT
.	TRBJ1-6	.	TRBV5-4	CASSSIGEGGSPLNF	TGTGCCAGCAGCTCCATTGGAGAGGGAGGCTCACCCCTCAACTTT
TRBD1	TRBJ2-7	.	TRBV27	CASSPTGTAYEQYF	TGTGCCAGCAGCCCGACAGGGACCGCCTACGAGCAGTACTTC
TRBD1	TRBJ2-7	.	TRBV7-2	CASSIRDSYEQYF	TGTGCCAGCAGCATAAGGGACAGCTACGAGCAGTACTTC
.	TRBJ1-1	.	TRBV11-1	CASRYNQGWGTEAFF	TGTGCCAGCAGATATAATCAGGGGTGGGGCACTGAAGCTTTCTTT
.	TRBJ2-2	.	TRBV5-1	CASSSLTAGTGELFF	TGCGCCAGCAGCTCATTGACGGCGGGGACCGGGGAGCTGTTTTTT
.	TRBJ2-1	few	TRBV4-3	CASSQERGGTNEQFF	TGCGCCAGCAGCCAAGAGAGGGGGGGTACCAATGAGCAGTTCTTC
TRBD2	TRBJ2-1	.	TRBV18	CASSPPSSGVDGEQFF	TGTGCCAGCTCACCGCCCTCTAGCGGGGTTGATGGTGAGCAGTTCTTC
.	TRBJ1-5	.	TRBV19	CASSIVAVSNQPQHF	TGTGCCAGTAGTATAGTGGCGGTGAGCAATCAGCCCCAGCATTTT
TRBD1	TRBJ1-6	.	TRBV18	CASSPGDSYSPLHF	TGTGCCAGCTCACCAGGGGACAGTTATTCACCCCTCCACTTT
.	TRBJ1-3	.	TRBV30	CACRGLGNTIYF	TGTGCCTGCAGAGGACTTGGAAACACCATATATTTT
.	TRBJ2-7	few	TRBV28	CASSRGAGIGEQYF	TGTGCCAGCAGCCGTGGGGCAGGGATAGGAGAGCAGTACTTC
.	TRBJ2-7	.	TRBV2	CASSEAYPGQEQYF	TGTGCCAGCAGTGAAGCGTACCCAGGACAGGAGCAGTACTTC
TRBD2	TRBJ2-2	.	TRBV27	CASRGGLRVHTGELFF	TGTGCCAGCCGCGGGGGACTAAGGGTCCACACCGGGGAGCTGTTTTTT